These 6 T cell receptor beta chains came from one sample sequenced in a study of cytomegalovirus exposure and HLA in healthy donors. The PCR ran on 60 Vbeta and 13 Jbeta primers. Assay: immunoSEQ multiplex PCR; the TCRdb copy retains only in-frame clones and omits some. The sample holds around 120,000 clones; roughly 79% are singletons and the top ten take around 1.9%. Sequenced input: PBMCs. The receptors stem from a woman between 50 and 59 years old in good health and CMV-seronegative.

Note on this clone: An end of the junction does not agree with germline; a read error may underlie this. CDR3 nucleotide sequence: TGTGCCAGCAGGGTCCCAGGGGTCCCTAATCAGCCCCAGAATTTT. Translation gives CASRVPGVPNQPQNF. The chain is built from TRBV6-5 and TRBJ1-5; a possible D gene is TRBD1 (6 bases). Germline-derived CDR1 and CDR2 are MNHEY and SVGAGI. CDR3 length: 15 residues.

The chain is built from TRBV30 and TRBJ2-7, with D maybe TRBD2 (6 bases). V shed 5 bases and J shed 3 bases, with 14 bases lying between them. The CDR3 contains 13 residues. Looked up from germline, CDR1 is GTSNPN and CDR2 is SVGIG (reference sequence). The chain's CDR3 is CAWEAVGLYEQYF. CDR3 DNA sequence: TGTGCCTGGGAAGCGGTGGGACTCTACGAGCAGTACTTC. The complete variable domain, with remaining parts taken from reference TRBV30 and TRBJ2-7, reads SQTIHQWPATLVQPVGSPLSLECTVEGTSNPNLYWYRQAAGRGLQLLFYSVGIGQISSEVPQNLSASRPQDRQFILSSKKLLLSDSGFYLCAWEAVGLYEQYFGPGTRLTVT.

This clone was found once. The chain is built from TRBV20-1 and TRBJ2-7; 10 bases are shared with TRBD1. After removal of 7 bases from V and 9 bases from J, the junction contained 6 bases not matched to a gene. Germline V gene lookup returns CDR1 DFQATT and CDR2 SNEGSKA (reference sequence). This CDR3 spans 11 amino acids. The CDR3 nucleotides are TGCAGTGGACAGGGGGCGAACGGGCAGTACTTC. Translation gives CSGQGANGQYF.

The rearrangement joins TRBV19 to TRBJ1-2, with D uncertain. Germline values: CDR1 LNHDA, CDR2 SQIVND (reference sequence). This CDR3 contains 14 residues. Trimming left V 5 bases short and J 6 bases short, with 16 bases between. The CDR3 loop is CASSFRGGLDGYTF. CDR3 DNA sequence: TGTGCCAGTAGTTTCCGAGGTGGGTTGGATGGCTACACCTTC.

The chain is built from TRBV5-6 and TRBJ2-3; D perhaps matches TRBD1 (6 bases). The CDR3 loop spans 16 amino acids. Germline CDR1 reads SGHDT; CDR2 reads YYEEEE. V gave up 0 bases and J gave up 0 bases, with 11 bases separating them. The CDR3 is CASSLAGGYSTDTQYF. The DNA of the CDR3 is TGTGCCAGCAGCTTGGCTGGGGGCTACAGCACAGATACGCAGTATTTT.

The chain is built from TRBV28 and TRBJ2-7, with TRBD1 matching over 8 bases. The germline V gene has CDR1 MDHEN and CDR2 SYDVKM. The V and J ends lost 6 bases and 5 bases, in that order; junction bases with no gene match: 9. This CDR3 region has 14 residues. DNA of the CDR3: TGTGCCAGCAGGACCGGACAGGGTCGGCACGAGCAGTACTTC. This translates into CASRTGQGRHEQYF.